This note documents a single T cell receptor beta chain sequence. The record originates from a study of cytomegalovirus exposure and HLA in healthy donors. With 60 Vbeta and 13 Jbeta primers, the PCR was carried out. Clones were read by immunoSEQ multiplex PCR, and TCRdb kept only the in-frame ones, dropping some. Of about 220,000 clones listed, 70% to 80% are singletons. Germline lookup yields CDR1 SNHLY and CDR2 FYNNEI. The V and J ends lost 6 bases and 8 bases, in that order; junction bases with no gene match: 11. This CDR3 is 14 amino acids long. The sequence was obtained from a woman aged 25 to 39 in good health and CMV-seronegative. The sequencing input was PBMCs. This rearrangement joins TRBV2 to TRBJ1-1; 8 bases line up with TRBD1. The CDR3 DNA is TGTGCCAGCAGCAGTGGACAGGGCCGGCAGGAAGCTTTCTTT. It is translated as CASSSGQGRQEAFF. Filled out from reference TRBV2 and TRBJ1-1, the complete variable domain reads EPEVTQTPSHQVTQMGQEVILRCVPISNHLYFYWYRQILGQKVEFLVSFYNNEISEKSEIFDDQFSVERPDGSNFTLKIRSTKLEDSAMYFCASSSGQGRQEAFFGQGTRLTVV.